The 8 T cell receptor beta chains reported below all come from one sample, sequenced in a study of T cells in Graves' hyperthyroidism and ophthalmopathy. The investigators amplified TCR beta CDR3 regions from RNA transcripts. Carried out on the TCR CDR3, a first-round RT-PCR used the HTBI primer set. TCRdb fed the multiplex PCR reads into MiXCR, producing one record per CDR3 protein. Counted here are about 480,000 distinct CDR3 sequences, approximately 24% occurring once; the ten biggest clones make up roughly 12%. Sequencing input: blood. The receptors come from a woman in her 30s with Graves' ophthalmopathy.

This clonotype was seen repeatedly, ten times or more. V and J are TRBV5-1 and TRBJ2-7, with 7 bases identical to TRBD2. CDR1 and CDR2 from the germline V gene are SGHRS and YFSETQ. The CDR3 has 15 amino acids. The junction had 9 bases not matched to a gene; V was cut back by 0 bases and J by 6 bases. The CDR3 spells CASSLASGGTGEQYF. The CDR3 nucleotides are TGCGCCAGCAGCTTGGCCTCCGGGGGGACCGGCGAGCAGTACTTC.

The CDR3 DNA reads as TGTGCCAGCAGTGTGAGGACGGGTGATATTAATCAGCCCCAGCATTTT. This gives the protein CASSVRTGDINQPQHF. The chain combines TRBV6-1 with TRBJ1-5; no firm D call. The CDR3 runs 16 residues. Germline lookup yields CDR1 MNHNS and CDR2 SASEGT. The V end lost 4 bases, the J end lost 4 bases, and 17 bases lay between the germline ends.

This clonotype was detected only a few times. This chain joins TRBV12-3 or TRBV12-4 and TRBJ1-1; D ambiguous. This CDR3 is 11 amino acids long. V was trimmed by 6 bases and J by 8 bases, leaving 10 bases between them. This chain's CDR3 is CASSPPGEAFF. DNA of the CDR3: TGTGCCAGCAGCCCTCCGGGGGAAGCTTTCTTT.

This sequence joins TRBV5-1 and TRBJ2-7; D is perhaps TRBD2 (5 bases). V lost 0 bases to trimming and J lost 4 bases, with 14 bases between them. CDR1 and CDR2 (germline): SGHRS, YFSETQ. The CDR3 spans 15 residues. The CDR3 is CASSLASGRDYEQYF. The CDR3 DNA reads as TGCGCCAGCAGCTTGGCCTCTGGTCGGGATTACGAGCAGTACTTC.

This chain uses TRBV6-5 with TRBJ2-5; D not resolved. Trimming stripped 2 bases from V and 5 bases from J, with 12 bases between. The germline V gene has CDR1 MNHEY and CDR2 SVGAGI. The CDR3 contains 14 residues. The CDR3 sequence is CASSYGYSVETQYF. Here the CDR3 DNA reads TGTGCCAGCAGTTACGGGTACTCGGTGGAGACCCAGTACTTC.

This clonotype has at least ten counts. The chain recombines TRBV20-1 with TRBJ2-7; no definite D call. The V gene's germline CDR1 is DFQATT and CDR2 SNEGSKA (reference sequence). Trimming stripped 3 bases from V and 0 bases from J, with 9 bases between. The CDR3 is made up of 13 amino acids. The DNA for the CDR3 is TGCAGTGCTAGTGGGCGGTCCTCCTACGAGCAGTACTTC. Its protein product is CSASGRSSYEQYF.

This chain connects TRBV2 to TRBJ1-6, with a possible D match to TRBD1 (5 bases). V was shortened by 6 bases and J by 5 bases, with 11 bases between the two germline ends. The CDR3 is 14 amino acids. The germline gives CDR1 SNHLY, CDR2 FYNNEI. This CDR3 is CASRMGRNNSPLHF. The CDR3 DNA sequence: TGTGCCAGCAGGATGGGACGGAATAATTCACCCCTCCACTTT.

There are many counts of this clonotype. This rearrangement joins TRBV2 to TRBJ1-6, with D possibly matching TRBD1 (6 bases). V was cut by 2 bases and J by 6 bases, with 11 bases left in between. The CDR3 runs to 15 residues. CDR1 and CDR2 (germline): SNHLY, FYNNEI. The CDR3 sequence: CASSEYTGSNSPLHF. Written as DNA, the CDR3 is TGTGCCAGCAGTGAATATACAGGGAGTAATTCACCCCTCCACTTT.